The rows below give T cell receptor beta chains drawn from one sample of a study of CD8+CD57+ T cells in acquired aplastic anemia. TCRdb independently ran MiXCR on the reads; one entry per CDR3 protein. The sample holds about 98,000 distinct CDR3 sequences; 65% to 70% are singletons and the top ten take 65%. The material sequenced was sorted CD4+, CD8+, or CD8+CD57+ T cells (not recorded which) from PBMCs. The receptors derive from a human donor with aplastic anemia. CDR3s include the opening cysteine and the closing phenylalanine or tryptophan. A D gene is named only where the DNA matches it firmly. Not every row has a clone size; where given, it reads once, few, many or a size class.

clone_size	v_call	d_call	j_call	cdr3_nt	cdr3_aa
NA	TRBV10-3	NA	TRBJ1-1	TGTGCCATCAGTGGGATAGGGAGGACTGAAGCTTTCTTT	CAISGIGRTEAFF
few	TRBV14	TRBD1	TRBJ2-5	TGTGCCAGCAGCCGTGACAGGGAAGAGACCCAGTACTTC	CASSRDREETQYF
once	TRBV24-1	NA	TRBJ1-1	TGTGCCAGCAACCAAAAGAGGCACACTGAAGCTTTCTTT	CASNQKRHTEAFF
NA	TRBV24-1	NA	TRBJ2-5	TGTGCCACCAGTGAGCAGGCCAGGGGACAAGAGACCCAGTACTTC	CATSEQARGQETQYF
few	TRBV15	NA	TRBJ2-1	TGTGCCACCAGCAGAGCGGTTGCGGGCAATGAGCAGTTCTTC	CATSRAVAGNEQFF
few	TRBV2	NA	TRBJ2-7	TGTGCCAGCAGGGCAGGGACGTGGGAGCAGTACTTC	CASRAGTWEQYF
NA	TRBV10-3	NA	TRBJ2-7	TGTGCCATCAGTGCGTCGGGATCCTACGAGCAGTACTTC	CAISASGSYEQYF
few	TRBV20-1	TRBD2	TRBJ2-3	TGCAGTGCTAGACGCCTAGCGGGAGGAAGCACAGATACGCAGTATTTT	CSARRLAGGSTDTQYF
NA	TRBV7-3	NA	TRBJ2-1	TGTGCCAGCAGCGATGTACAAAACAATGAGCAGTTCTTC	CASSDVQNNEQFF
NA	TRBV20-1	NA	TRBJ2-3	TGCAGTGCTAGAGATACCCGTACTCGCACAGATACGCAGTATTTT	CSARDTRTRTDTQYF
NA	TRBV4-2	TRBD2	TRBJ2-7	TGTGCCAGCAGCCATCTCGGAGGACTAGCTTTCGAGCAGTACTTC	CASSHLGGLAFEQYF
NA	TRBV4-1	NA	TRBJ2-7	TGCGCCAGCAGCCAAGAGGACAGAGCAAAGGACGAGCAGTACTTC	CASSQEDRAKDEQYF
NA	TRBV6-5	NA	TRBJ2-1	TGTGCCAGCAGTTACTCGAGGGTCCGCAATGAGCAGTTCTTC	CASSYSRVRNEQFF
NA	TRBV7-9	NA	TRBJ1-1	TGTGCCAGCAGCTTCGCAGGGTCGGCCACTGAAGCTTTCTTT	CASSFAGSATEAFF
NA	TRBV19	NA	TRBJ2-1	TGTGCCAGTGCCGCGACCTTTCCTCGGCCCAATGAGCAGTTCTTC	CASAATFPRPNEQFF
NA	TRBV24-1	NA	TRBJ1-5	TGTGCCTCCAGTGATTTGGACACGGATCAGCCCCAGCATTTT	CASSDLDTDQPQHF
NA	TRBV20-1	NA	TRBJ1-2	TGCAGTGCTAGAGATTTCTCGGGAGCCGGCGTCGATGGCTACACCTTC	CSARDFSGAGVDGYTF
NA	TRBV7-9	TRBD2	TRBJ2-2	TGTGCCAGCAGCTTTGCGGGGGCCGGGGAGCTGTTTTTT	CASSFAGAGELFF
NA	TRBV5-1	NA	TRBJ1-4	TGCGCCAGCAGCTTGAACCCAACTAATGAAAAACTGTTTTTT	CASSLNPTNEKLFF
NA	TRBV7-2	TRBD1	TRBJ2-7	TGTGCCAGCAGCCCCCAGACAGGGCCGAACTACGAGCAGTACTTC	CASSPQTGPNYEQYF
NA	TRBV12-3/TRBV12-4	TRBD1	TRBJ2-6	TGTGCCAGCAGACCCGGGACAGGGTACTCTGGGGCCAACGTCCTGACTTTC	CASRPGTGYSGANVLTF
NA	TRBV11-1	TRBD1	TRBJ1-2	TGTGCCAGCAGCTTAGCCCCGGGACAGTCGACAGATGGCTACACCTTC	CASSLAPGQSTDGYTF
NA	TRBV7-3	NA	TRBJ1-1	TGTGCCAGCAGCTCGAGGACGGGAGGAACTGAAGCTTTCTTT	CASSSRTGGTEAFF
few	TRBV29-1	NA	TRBJ1-1	TGCAGCGGGACGGACAGAAACACTGAAGCTTTCTTT	CSGTDRNTEAFF
few	TRBV19	NA	TRBJ1-1	TGTGCCAGTAGTATGCAACGGTTGAACACTGAAGCTTTCTTT	CASSMQRLNTEAFF
many	TRBV14	TRBD2	TRBJ2-7	TGTGCCAGCAGCCATTACATAGCGGGGGGAATCTACGAGCAGTACTTC	CASSHYIAGGIYEQYF
many	TRBV20-1	NA	TRBJ2-7	TGCAGTGCTAGAGATGGCGGGACAGCCTCCTACGAGCAGTACTTC	CSARDGGTASYEQYF
few	TRBV15	NA	TRBJ2-5	TGTGCCACCAGCAGAGATCGGGCTGAGACCCAGTACTTC	CATSRDRAETQYF
NA	TRBV24-1	TRBD1	TRBJ2-5	TGTGCCACCAGTGATTTAGGGACGACAGGGAAAGAGACCCAGTACTTC	CATSDLGTTGKETQYF
NA	TRBV24-1	TRBD2	TRBJ2-2	TGTGCCACCAGTGATTCCCTGGGACTAGCGGGAGTAACCGGGGAGCTGTTTTTT	CATSDSLGLAGVTGELFF
NA	TRBV15	TRBD2	TRBJ2-5	TGTGCCACCAGCAGAGATAGGACTAGCGGGTGGGAAGAGACCCAGTACTTC	CATSRDRTSGWEETQYF